This T cell receptor (beta chain) was captured by sequencing in a study of shared clonotypes between healthy human individuals. In the study overall: With ages of 18 to 49, the donors were a couple of women and a few men. Study-level results: In general, naive subsets displayed greater estimated richness than memory subsets did. Sampling covered blood only; tissue repertoires likely differ. It was observed that approximately 5% of naive CD4 clonotypes were shared across a few donors.

TCRdb keeps only in-frame clones here, not all; method: immunoSEQ multiplex PCR. The sample includes roughly 650,000 clones, around 96% seen only once; the top ten take approximately 0.12%. Worth noting for this clone: Its antigen remains unidentified.

CD45RO-negative, CCR7-positively selected cells formed the naive CD8 fraction, excluding terminally differentiated effector memory CD45RA+ cells. V lost 1 base and J lost 1, with 5 bases in between. The CDR3 consists of 13 residues. Germline CDR1 MNHEY, CDR2 SMNVEV (reference sequence). The specimen sequenced was naive CD8+ T cells sorted from blood. The rearrangement joins TRBV27 to TRBJ2-7, with D perhaps TRBD1 or TRBD2 (5 bases each). The TCR was taken from a woman in her thirties in good health. DNA of the CDR3: TGTGCCAGCAGTTTATGGGGGTCCTACGAGCAGTACTTC. Its translation is CASSLWGSYEQYF.